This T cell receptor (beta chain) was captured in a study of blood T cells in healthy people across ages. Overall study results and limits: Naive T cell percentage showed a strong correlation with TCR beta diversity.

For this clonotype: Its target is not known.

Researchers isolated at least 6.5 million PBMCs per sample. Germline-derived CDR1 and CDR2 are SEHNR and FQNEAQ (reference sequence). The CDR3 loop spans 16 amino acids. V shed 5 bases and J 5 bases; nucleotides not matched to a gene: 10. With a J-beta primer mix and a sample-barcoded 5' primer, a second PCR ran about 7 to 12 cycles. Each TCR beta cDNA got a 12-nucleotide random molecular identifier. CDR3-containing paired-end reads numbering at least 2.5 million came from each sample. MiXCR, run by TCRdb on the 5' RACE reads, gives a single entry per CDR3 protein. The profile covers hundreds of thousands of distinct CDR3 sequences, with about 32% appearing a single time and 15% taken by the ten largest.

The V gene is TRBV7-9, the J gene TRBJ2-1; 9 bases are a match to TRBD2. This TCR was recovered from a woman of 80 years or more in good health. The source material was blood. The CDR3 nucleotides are TGTGCCAGCAGCCCCAGGAGCGGGAGGCTTAACAATGAGCAGTTCTTC. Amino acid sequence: CASSPRSGRLNNEQFF.